These 23 T cell receptor beta chains were sequenced from one sample in a study of prognosis after radiotherapy for stage I lung cancer. Two rounds of multiplex PCR amplified TCR beta CDR3 from genomic DNA. Amplification in first-round PCR relied on primers specific to each TRBV and TRBJ gene. TCRdb re-derived calls from the multiplex PCR reads in MiXCR, one entry per CDR3 protein. The table lists tens of thousands of distinct CDR3 sequences, about half of them singletons. This specimen was PBMCs, taken before or after stereotactic body radiation therapy (not recorded which). The receptors shown here come from a donor aged 50 or older with non-small cell lung cancer.

The chain recombines TRBV24-1 with TRBJ1-2; D is perhaps TRBD1 (6 bases). The CDR3 sequence is 15 residues long. Per germline, CDR1 KGHDR and CDR2 SFDVKD. V gave up 7 bases and J gave up 7 bases, with 21 bases separating them. Written as DNA, the CDR3 is TGTGCCACCAGGCCATCGCACAGGGAGGTTGGTGGCTACACCTTC. This encodes CATRPSHREVGGYTF.

This clonotype was observed at least ten times. The V call is TRBV2, the J call TRBJ2-5; perhaps TRBD2 as D (6 bases). The CDR3 spans 13 residues. Trimming removed 7 bases at V and 5 bases at J, with 14 bases between. Germline CDR1 and CDR2: SNHLY and FYNNEI. CDR3 loop: CASKLRGWETQYF. Here the CDR3 DNA reads TGTGCCAGCAAATTGCGGGGCTGGGAGACCCAGTACTTC.

This clonotype is judged medium-sized. J is TRBJ1-6 and V is TRBV5-1; tentatively, D is TRBD1 (5 bases). The V end lost 4 bases, the J end lost 6 bases, and 17 bases lay between the germline ends. The CDR3 length is 16 residues. Germline V lookup: CDR1 SGHRS, CDR2 YFSETQ. CDR3 loop: CASSPQPPGPNSPLHF. The CDR3 DNA reads TGCGCCAGCAGCCCCCAACCACCAGGGCCTAATTCACCCCTCCACTTT.

There are many counts of this clonotype. The chain has TRBV3-1 and TRBJ1-5; D unresolved. The V gene's germline CDR1 is LGHDT and CDR2 YNNKEL (reference sequence). CDR3 length: 13 amino acids. Trimming shortened V by 3 bases and J by 4 bases, and 7 bases separated the two germline ends. The CDR3 region is CASSQGMNQPQHF. As DNA, the CDR3 is TGTGCCAGCAGCCAGGGAATGAATCAGCCCCAGCATTTT.

For this clonotype: The conserved closing phenylalanine or tryptophan is absent in this CDR3, likely reflecting a read error. The J gene is TRBJ2-7, the V gene TRBV20-1; the match to TRBD1 covers 10 bases. The germline V gene has CDR1 DFQATT and CDR2 SNEGSKA (reference sequence). This CDR3 region has 16 residues. V shed 0 bases and J 3 bases; nucleotides not matched to a gene: 8. CDR3 nucleotides: TGCAGTGCTAGAGAGGGTACCAGGACAGGGGGCTACGAGCAGTACCTC. It is translated as CSAREGTRTGGYEQYL.

For this clonotype: This likely traces to a read error, being one base from a far larger clone. This rearrangement joins TRBV6-2 or TRBV6-3 to TRBJ2-2; tentatively, D is TRBD2 (5 bases). The CDR3 consists of 16 residues. Germline V gives CDR1 MNHEY, CDR2 SVGEGT. V was trimmed by 5 bases and J by 2 bases, leaving 15 bases between them. CDR3 DNA: TGTGCCAGCAGTGACCTTCGCGGAGGTAACACCGGGGAGCTGTTTTTT. Translated: CASSDLRGGNTGELFF.

This clonotype was seen repeatedly, ten times or more. V gene TRBV25-1 combines with J gene TRBJ2-5; maybe TRBD1 (6 bases). The CDR3 covers 16 residues. The germline gives CDR1 MGHDK, CDR2 SYGVNS. V lost 5 bases to trimming and J lost 5 bases, with 21 bases between them. CDR3 residues: CASSPSRASRGETQYF. CDR3 in DNA: TGTGCCAGCAGTCCTTCCCGGGCCTCGAGGGGGGAGACCCAGTACTTC. The full variable domain, with the rest looked up from reference TRBV25-1 and TRBJ2-5, is EADIYQTPRYLVIGTGKKITLECSQTMGHDKMYWYQQDPGMELHLIHYSYGVNSTEKGDLSSESTVSRIRTEHFPLTLESARPSHTSQYLCASSPSRASRGETQYFGPGTRLLVL.

This clonotype was counted at least ten times. This chain connects TRBV7-2 to TRBJ1-1; no clear D gene. Germline CDR1 reads SGHTA; CDR2 reads FQGNSA. The CDR3 has 13 residues. V gave up 2 bases and J gave up 6 bases, with 10 bases separating them. CDR3 protein: CASSLIQLSEAFF. The CDR3 nucleotides are TGTGCCAGCAGCTTAATACAGCTCTCTGAAGCTTTCTTT.

V is TRBV30 and J is TRBJ2-2; 10 bases map to TRBD1. Germline CDR1 reads GTSNPN; CDR2 reads SVGIG (reference sequence). V was clipped by 7 bases and J by 6 bases; unmatched bases: 5. The CDR3 is 13 amino acids. The CDR3 sequence is CASGTGAPGELFF. For the CDR3, the DNA is TGTGCCTCCGGGACAGGGGCTCCCGGGGAGCTGTTTTTT.

This clonotype was seen many times. The chain uses TRBV7-9 and TRBJ2-7; D is unresolved. The CDR3 runs to 11 residues. V gave up 3 bases and J gave up 6 bases, with 6 bases separating them. CDR1 and CDR2 (germline): SEHNR, FQNEAQ (reference sequence). The CDR3 nucleotides are TGTGCCAGCAGCTTGGTGGGCGAGCAGTACTTC. Protein: CASSLVGEQYF.

This clonotype was found many times. The gene calls are TRBV5-5 and TRBJ2-2; D possibly corresponds to TRBD2 (6 bases). V lost 4 bases to trimming and J lost 4 bases, with 11 bases between them. Germline CDR1 is SGHKS and CDR2 is YYEKEE (reference sequence). There are 14 residues in the CDR3. CDR3 coding DNA: TGTGCCAGCAGCCGACTAGTCTCCACCGGGGAGCTGTTTTTT. Encoded protein: CASSRLVSTGELFF.

In its sample, this clonotype was seen a few times. J is TRBJ1-4 and V is TRBV5-1; D not certain. This CDR3 region has 15 residues. V was cut by 4 bases and J by 3 bases, with 13 bases left in between. CDR1 and CDR2 from the germline V gene are SGHRS and YFSETQ. CDR3 nucleotide sequence: TGCGCCAGCAGCCCTTCGGGTGAACCTAATGAAAAACTGTTTTTT. This translates into CASSPSGEPNEKLFF.

This clonotype was counted many times. This chain uses TRBV9 with TRBJ2-5; a possible D gene is TRBD2 (6 bases). Between the trimmed V and J ends, which lost 2 bases and 5 bases, there was a span of 16 bases. Looked up from germline, CDR1 is SGDLS and CDR2 is YYNGEE. The CDR3 is 15 amino acids. CDR3 amino acids: CASSVWRDRPETQYF. The CDR3, as DNA: TGTGCCAGCAGCGTGTGGAGGGATCGCCCGGAGACCCAGTACTTC.

This clonotype was recorded at least ten times. The J gene is TRBJ1-2, the V gene TRBV28; D remains ambiguous. V was shortened by 2 bases and J by 1 base, with 11 bases between the two germline ends. This CDR3 is 15 amino acids long. Germline V gene lookup returns CDR1 MDHEN and CDR2 SYDVKM. The CDR3 DNA follows: TGTGCCAGCAGTTTAGGGATTCTCCTTAACTATGGCTACACCTTC. Its protein is CASSLGILLNYGYTF.

J is TRBJ1-5 and V is TRBV5-1; D may be TRBD1 (6 bases). The CDR3 is 14 residues long. The germline V and J ends were trimmed by 0 bases and 10 bases, with 14 bases remaining between them. CDR1 is SGHRS and CDR2 is YFSETQ in the germline V gene. The CDR3 sequence: CASSLDRVGHPQHF. DNA for the CDR3: TGCGCCAGCAGCTTGGACAGGGTAGGCCATCCCCAGCATTTT.

This clonotype was seen repeatedly, ten times or more. The V call is TRBV28, the J call TRBJ1-1; D remains unclear. Germline V lookup: CDR1 MDHEN, CDR2 SYDVKM. CDR3 length: 10 residues. The V gene lost 8 bases and the J gene lost 5 bases, with 6 bases spanning the gap. The CDR3 reads CASQGTEAFF. CDR3 nucleotide sequence: TGTGCCAGCCAAGGAACTGAAGCTTTCTTT.

In its sample, this clonotype ranks as medium-sized (0.01 to 0.1%). The J gene is TRBJ2-7, the V gene TRBV3-2; no check of the table's D call, TRBD1, against the DNA was made. TRBV3-2 corresponds to a pseudogene. The CDR3 sequence is 14 residues long. CDR3 DNA sequence: TGTGCCAGCAGCTACAGACAGAACACCTACGAGCAGTACTTC. Its protein is CASSYRQNTYEQYF.

On this clonotype: Relative to the germline gene, one junction end is altered; a read error may explain this. This sequence joins TRBV27 and TRBJ1-2, with D possibly matching TRBD1 (5 bases). The CDR3 contains 17 residues. Germline V lookup: CDR1 MNHEY, CDR2 SMNVEV (reference sequence). CDR3 bases: TGCACCAGCAGTTTAAACCTCGGGACCCTCCGAGCTTATGGCTACACCTTC. Translating it yields CTSSLNLGTLRAYGYTF.

This chain uses TRBV6-1 with TRBJ2-3; D is unresolved. Per the germline V gene, CDR1 is MNHNS and CDR2 is SASEGT. The V gene lost 9 bases and the J gene lost 5 bases, with 12 bases spanning the gap. The CDR3 is 12 amino acids. Written as DNA, the CDR3 is TGTGCCAGTTCTCCTGGGTTAGATACGCAGTATTTT. This codes for CASSPGLDTQYF.

The chain employs TRBV6-2 or TRBV6-3 and TRBJ2-1, with D tentatively TRBD1 or TRBD2 (5 bases each). Trimming removed 0 bases at V and 6 bases at J, with 15 bases between. The CDR3 runs to 16 residues. CDR1 is MNHEY, CDR2 SVGEGT, per germline. The CDR3 sequence: CASSYSIGRDVNEQFF. The CDR3 DNA reads as TGTGCCAGCAGTTACTCTATCGGCAGGGACGTCAATGAGCAGTTCTTC.

This clonotype was seen just once. The rearrangement uses TRBV12-3 or TRBV12-4 and TRBJ2-6; D unresolved. The V end was cut by 1 base, the J end by 0 bases, with 16 bases between. This CDR3 region has 19 residues. This chain's CDR3 is CASSLVGHALLSGANVLTF. DNA of the CDR3: TGTGCCAGCAGTTTAGTCGGTCATGCCCTCCTCTCTGGGGCCAACGTCCTGACTTTC.

This chain links TRBV28 with TRBJ1-1; no clear D gene. Germline CDR1 and CDR2: MDHEN and SYDVKM. The CDR3 extends over 14 amino acids. Trimming pared 5 bases from V and 3 bases from J, leaving 13 bases between. The CDR3 sequence is CASSQHLGHTEAFF. CDR3 DNA: TGTGCCAGCAGTCAACACCTTGGACACACTGAAGCTTTCTTT.

With respect to this clonotype: Since the CDR3 does not end with the conserved phenylalanine or tryptophan, this likely comes from a read error. The rearrangement links TRBV2 to TRBJ2-1, with D unclear. V lost 6 bases and J lost 10, with 16 bases in between. The CDR3 runs to 13 residues. CDR1 and CDR2 from the germline V gene are SNHLY and FYNNEI. CDR3 bases: TGTGCCAGCAGCTCCCAAATTACGGGCGAGCAGTTCCTC. Translated, it gives CASSSQITGEQFL.